This T cell receptor beta chain was sequenced during a study of OX40 agonist ivuxolimab in advanced cancers. Study-wide results and caveats: Expanded clones tended on average to be more numerous among CD8+ T cells than CD4+.

Any history of autoimmune disease or systemic immunosuppression disqualified patients. Worth noting for this clone: Its antigen remains unknown.

The assay was immunoSEQ multiplex PCR, and TCRdb's table has in-frame clones only and misses some. The sample shows approximately 60,000 clones, roughly nine tenths of them seen only once. The CDR3 is made up of 16 amino acids. V lost 4 bases and J lost 4, with 21 bases in between. Germline CDR1 reads SGDLS; CDR2 reads YYNGEE. The chain is built from TRBV9 and TRBJ2-7, with a possible D match to TRBD2 (6 bases). Source: CD4+ or CD8+ T cells sorted from blood, taken in a trial of the OX40 agonist ivuxolimab. This TCR was sampled from an adult with an advanced solid tumor such as melanoma, head and neck, liver or kidney cancer. The CDR3 loop is CASSSQGGGGWYEQYF. The DNA of the CDR3 is TGTGCCAGCAGCTCCCAGGGAGGTGGGGGTTGGTACGAGCAGTACTTC.